The present entry profiles one TCR beta chain with its context. The target antigen is unknown. This entry comes from a study of CD8+ T cells in alopecia areata. Across the whole study: Treated patients were given oral tofacitinib, which was dosed at 5 to 10 mg twice daily.

TCR sequencing used cDNA made by reverse transcription of extracted RNA. The method was immunoSEQ multiplex PCR; TCRdb's version includes in-frame clones alone and lacks a portion of them. The sample yields around 86,000 clones, 70% to 85% seen once. The treatment denotes: oral pan-JAK inhibitor, 5-10 mg twice daily. T lymphocytes (CD4+ and CD8+) were sorted from PBMCs. Broader study findings: Possibly as an HLA-related effect, TCR sharing across patients appeared less clear than in mice. Given one nonresponder, whether baseline CD8+ expansion relates to response remains uncertain.

V gave up 5 bases and J gave up 4 bases, with 14 bases separating them. This CDR3 is built from 14 residues. Germline CDR1 and CDR2: SGHAT and FQNNGV. The clonotype comes from a human donor with alopecia areata. The V gene is TRBV11-2, the J gene TRBJ1-2; possible D gene TRBD1, 5 bases. The sequencing here drew on CD8+ T cells sorted from blood, taken between weeks 43 and 45, from a patient treated with tofacitinib. In DNA, the CDR3 is TGTGCCAGCAGCCCAAGGGGAGACCTCTATGGCTACACCTTC. The encoded protein is CASSPRGDLYGYTF.